Listed below are T cell receptor beta chains from one sample, sequenced in a study of Ad26.COV2.S vaccination and SARS-CoV-2 variants. Data came from immunoSEQ multiplex PCR; TCRdb stores just in-frame clones and leaves some out. The sample contains 300,000 to 350,000 clones, around nine tenths of which appear only once. Sequences were derived from peripheral blood, sampled in a trial of Ad26.COV2.S vaccine versus placebo. The receptor set was obtained from a person aged 18-65 years who received the Ad26.COV2.S COVID-19 vaccine or a placebo. Each CDR3 is given with its conserved first and last residue. D genes are given only for firm matches. Clone size, where shown, is once, few, many, or a class for clones that have expanded.

d_gene: -
v_gene: TRBV7-9
abundance: -
j_gene: TRBJ2-1
CDR3nt: TGTGCCAGCAGCCACAATGAGCAGTTCTTC
CDR3aa: CASSHNEQFF

d_gene: TRBD1
v_gene: TRBV24-1
abundance: once
j_gene: TRBJ1-2
CDR3nt: TGTGCCACCAGTGACCTGAGTACACAGGGGACCTCTCATGGCTACACCTTC
CDR3aa: CATSDLSTQGTSHGYTF

d_gene: TRBD1
v_gene: TRBV30
abundance: -
j_gene: TRBJ1-3
CDR3nt: TGTGCCTGGAGTGGAGGGGGCGAGATCGGAAACACCATATATTTT
CDR3aa: CAWSGGGEIGNTIYF

d_gene: TRBD2
v_gene: TRBV25-1
abundance: once
j_gene: TRBJ2-2
CDR3nt: TGTGCCAGCAGTGAATCAGGTCTAGCGGGAGTCGACACCGGGGAGCTGTTTTTT
CDR3aa: CASSESGLAGVDTGELFF

d_gene: TRBD2
v_gene: TRBV4-1
abundance: -
j_gene: TRBJ2-7
CDR3nt: TGCGCCAGCAGCCAAAGCGGGGCTAGCTCCTACGAGCAGTACTTC
CDR3aa: CASSQSGASSYEQYF

d_gene: -
v_gene: TRBV7-9
abundance: few
j_gene: TRBJ1-4
CDR3nt: TGTGCCAGCAGCTTGCTGGGGACTAATGAAAAACTGTTTTTT
CDR3aa: CASSLLGTNEKLFF

d_gene: TRBD1
v_gene: TRBV28
abundance: -
j_gene: TRBJ2-3
CDR3nt: TGTGCCAGCAGTCCCGGGACAGGGGAGTTGGGGACAGATACGCAGTATTTT
CDR3aa: CASSPGTGELGTDTQYF

d_gene: TRBD2
v_gene: TRBV19
abundance: -
j_gene: TRBJ2-7
CDR3nt: TGTGCCAGTAGTGTCACGGGACTAGCGGGATCCTACGAGCAGTACTTC
CDR3aa: CASSVTGLAGSYEQYF

d_gene: -
v_gene: TRBV11-2
abundance: -
j_gene: TRBJ1-5
CDR3nt: TGTGCCAGCAGCTTAGTGGGGAGGGCCAGCAATCAGCCCCAGCATTTT
CDR3aa: CASSLVGRASNQPQHF

d_gene: -
v_gene: TRBV2
abundance: -
j_gene: TRBJ2-1
CDR3nt: TGTGCCAGCAGGCGGGTTGGGGGCTCCTACAATGAGCAGTTCTTC
CDR3aa: CASRRVGGSYNEQFF

d_gene: TRBD2
v_gene: TRBV3-1/TRBV3-2
abundance: -
j_gene: TRBJ2-5
CDR3nt: TGTGCCAGCAGACTAGCGGGGGGGCCCGAGACCCAGTACTTC
CDR3aa: CASRLAGGPETQYF

d_gene: -
v_gene: TRBV2
abundance: -
j_gene: TRBJ1-4
CDR3nt: TGTGCCAGCAGAGGGCTCAGGGTTTTGTCTAATGAAAAACTGTTTTTT
CDR3aa: CASRGLRVLSNEKLFF

d_gene: -
v_gene: TRBV29-1
abundance: -
j_gene: TRBJ2-2
CDR3nt: TGCAGCGTAGGGATGAACACCGGGGAGCTGTTTTTT
CDR3aa: CSVGMNTGELFF

d_gene: -
v_gene: TRBV7-9
abundance: few
j_gene: TRBJ1-4
CDR3nt: TGTGCCAGCAGCTTAGCGTCCAACCGGGACGGGAATGAAAAACTGTTTTTT
CDR3aa: CASSLASNRDGNEKLFF

d_gene: -
v_gene: TRBV9
abundance: -
j_gene: TRBJ1-6
CDR3nt: TGTGCCAGCAGCACCCGACAGCATAATTCACCCCTCCACTTT
CDR3aa: CASSTRQHNSPLHF

d_gene: TRBD1
v_gene: TRBV7-2
abundance: -
j_gene: TRBJ1-5
CDR3nt: TGTGCCAGCAGCGACACAGGGGGCCATCAGCCCCAGCATTTT
CDR3aa: CASSDTGGHQPQHF

d_gene: TRBD1
v_gene: TRBV5-4
abundance: -
j_gene: TRBJ2-3
CDR3nt: TGTGCCAGCAGCTCGGGACAGGCCTACACAGATACGCAGTATTTT
CDR3aa: CASSSGQAYTDTQYF

d_gene: TRBD1
v_gene: TRBV18
abundance: -
j_gene: TRBJ1-4
CDR3nt: TGTGCCAGCTCAAAAGACAGGGGGCGTGATGAAAAACTGTTTTTT
CDR3aa: CASSKDRGRDEKLFF

d_gene: -
v_gene: TRBV5-1
abundance: once
j_gene: TRBJ1-4
CDR3nt: TGCGCCAGCAGCTTGGGACAAGCAACTAATGAAAAACTGTTTTTT
CDR3aa: CASSLGQATNEKLFF

d_gene: -
v_gene: TRBV7-8
abundance: once
j_gene: TRBJ1-5
CDR3nt: TGTGCCAGCAGCCGAGGGGCGGGGAGGAATCAGCCCCAGCATTTT
CDR3aa: CASSRGAGRNQPQHF

d_gene: -
v_gene: TRBV30
abundance: -
j_gene: TRBJ1-5
CDR3nt: TGTGCCTGGCGGGTAGGGCAGCCCCAGCATTTT
CDR3aa: CAWRVGQPQHF

d_gene: -
v_gene: TRBV19
abundance: once
j_gene: TRBJ2-7
CDR3nt: TGTGCCAGTACCCCAACAGGGCAGTCCTACGAGCAGTACTTC
CDR3aa: CASTPTGQSYEQYF

d_gene: -
v_gene: TRBV30
abundance: few
j_gene: TRBJ1-1
CDR3nt: TGTGCCTGGAGTGTACTAGGTGGGGTTTTGAACACTGAAGCTTTCTTT
CDR3aa: CAWSVLGGVLNTEAFF

d_gene: -
v_gene: TRBV19
abundance: -
j_gene: TRBJ2-7
CDR3nt: TGTGCCAGTAGTATAGGAGGACTGGGGGCCTACGAGCAGTACTTC
CDR3aa: CASSIGGLGAYEQYF

d_gene: TRBD1
v_gene: TRBV7-9
abundance: -
j_gene: TRBJ2-5
CDR3nt: TGTGCCAGCAGCTTAGGACAGGGAAAGGAGACCCAGTACTTC
CDR3aa: CASSLGQGKETQYF

d_gene: TRBD2
v_gene: TRBV6-2/TRBV6-3
abundance: -
j_gene: TRBJ2-5
CDR3nt: TGTGCCAGCAGTTTGCCCCCGGGACTAGCGGGGGGACTACAAGAGACCCAGTACTTC
CDR3aa: CASSLPPGLAGGLQETQYF

d_gene: TRBD1
v_gene: TRBV19
abundance: -
j_gene: TRBJ1-1
CDR3nt: TGTGCCAGTAGTTCCGGGAGGGGGCCGAACACTGAAGCTTTCTTT
CDR3aa: CASSSGRGPNTEAFF

d_gene: -
v_gene: TRBV19
abundance: -
j_gene: TRBJ2-4
CDR3nt: TGTGCCACCCCTAAGGTAGGACGGCGTGAGTTAGCCAAAAACATTCAGTACTTC
CDR3aa: CATPKVGRRELAKNIQYF

d_gene: TRBD2
v_gene: TRBV5-1
abundance: -
j_gene: TRBJ2-1
CDR3nt: TGCGCCAGCAGCTTGGCCGGACTAGCGGGGGGCTATGAGCAGTTCTTC
CDR3aa: CASSLAGLAGGYEQFF

d_gene: -
v_gene: TRBV18
abundance: -
j_gene: TRBJ1-1
CDR3nt: TGTGCCAGCTCACCACCCGGCCAGGGGTACACTGAAGCTTTCTTT
CDR3aa: CASSPPGQGYTEAFF

d_gene: -
v_gene: TRBV30
abundance: -
j_gene: TRBJ1-6
CDR3nt: TGTGCCTGGAGTGAGGCGGTGAATTCACCCCTCCACTTT
CDR3aa: CAWSEAVNSPLHF

d_gene: TRBD2
v_gene: TRBV19
abundance: -
j_gene: TRBJ2-1
CDR3nt: TGTGCCAGTAGTATCCCCCGGGAGGCTTACAATGAGCAGTTCTTC
CDR3aa: CASSIPREAYNEQFF

d_gene: -
v_gene: TRBV5-1
abundance: few
j_gene: TRBJ1-1
CDR3nt: TGCGCCAGCAGCTCCCAGGCCCCAGAGAACACTGAAGCTTTCTTT
CDR3aa: CASSSQAPENTEAFF

d_gene: -
v_gene: TRBV19
abundance: -
j_gene: TRBJ2-5
CDR3nt: TGTGCCAGTAGTCCTCGGCCGGGGGAGACCCAGTACTTC
CDR3aa: CASSPRPGETQYF

d_gene: -
v_gene: TRBV5-8
abundance: -
j_gene: TRBJ2-5
CDR3nt: TGTGCCAGCAGCTCCGGGAAGGGGCTAGCGACGAAAGAGACCCAGTACTTC
CDR3aa: CASSSGKGLATKETQYF

d_gene: TRBD1
v_gene: TRBV19
abundance: -
j_gene: TRBJ2-1
CDR3nt: TGTGCCAGTAGTCGACAGGGTAGCGAGCAGTTCTTC
CDR3aa: CASSRQGSEQFF

d_gene: -
v_gene: TRBV6-2/TRBV6-3
abundance: -
j_gene: TRBJ2-2
CDR3nt: TGTGCCAGCAGTTACACGGGGGGCGCCGCCGGGGAGCTGTTTTTT
CDR3aa: CASSYTGGAAGELFF

d_gene: -
v_gene: TRBV4-2
abundance: -
j_gene: TRBJ1-1
CDR3nt: TGTGCCAGCAGCCAAGTCCGGACGGTGAACACTGAAGCTTTCTTT
CDR3aa: CASSQVRTVNTEAFF

d_gene: -
v_gene: TRBV10-3
abundance: -
j_gene: TRBJ1-1
CDR3nt: TGTGCCATCAGTGACTACAAGAACACTGAAGCTTTCTTT
CDR3aa: CAISDYKNTEAFF

d_gene: -
v_gene: TRBV6-1
abundance: -
j_gene: TRBJ2-5
CDR3nt: TGTGCCAGCAGTGAAACAGGGACATGGAGAGAGACCCAGTACTTC
CDR3aa: CASSETGTWRETQYF

d_gene: -
v_gene: TRBV28
abundance: once
j_gene: TRBJ2-7
CDR3nt: TGTGCCAGCAGTGCCCCGCCCGGGTACGTTCCCTACGAGCAGTACTTC
CDR3aa: CASSAPPGYVPYEQYF

d_gene: -
v_gene: TRBV4-1
abundance: once
j_gene: TRBJ1-4
CDR3nt: TGCGCCAGCAGCCAAGACAGTCGGCGCACTAATGAAAAACTGTTTTTT
CDR3aa: CASSQDSRRTNEKLFF

d_gene: -
v_gene: TRBV9
abundance: -
j_gene: TRBJ2-1
CDR3nt: TGTGCCAGCAGCGTAGATCCGCAGTACAATGAGCAGTTCTTC
CDR3aa: CASSVDPQYNEQFF

d_gene: -
v_gene: TRBV5-5
abundance: -
j_gene: TRBJ2-5
CDR3nt: TGTGCCAGCAGCTACCGGGCAGGGGGGTCAGAGACCCAGTACTTC
CDR3aa: CASSYRAGGSETQYF

d_gene: TRBD1
v_gene: TRBV6-5
abundance: -
j_gene: TRBJ2-7
CDR3nt: TGTGCCAGCAGCGCTGGGACAGTAAGTACCTACGAGCAGTACTTC
CDR3aa: CASSAGTVSTYEQYF

d_gene: -
v_gene: TRBV18
abundance: -
j_gene: TRBJ1-4
CDR3nt: TGTGCCAGCTCAGCCTTGGAAGCCACCTTTAATGAAAAACTGTTTTTT
CDR3aa: CASSALEATFNEKLFF

d_gene: TRBD1
v_gene: TRBV6-5
abundance: -
j_gene: TRBJ2-2
CDR3nt: TGTGCCAGCATGAGGACAGGGGCCGGGGAGCTGTTTTTT
CDR3aa: CASMRTGAGELFF

d_gene: TRBD1
v_gene: TRBV11-2
abundance: -
j_gene: TRBJ1-1
CDR3nt: TGTGCCAGCAGCTCGAACAGGGGCAGCACTGAAGCTTTCTTT
CDR3aa: CASSSNRGSTEAFF

d_gene: -
v_gene: TRBV5-4
abundance: -
j_gene: TRBJ2-2
CDR3nt: TGTGCCATCGTTATCCCCACCGGGGAGCTGTTTTTT
CDR3aa: CAIVIPTGELFF

d_gene: -
v_gene: TRBV7-2
abundance: -
j_gene: TRBJ2-7
CDR3nt: TGTGCCAGCAGCTTAGGGACCGTCTCCTACGAGCAGTACTTC
CDR3aa: CASSLGTVSYEQYF

d_gene: -
v_gene: TRBV30
abundance: -
j_gene: TRBJ1-5
CDR3nt: TGTGCCTGGAGTGTAGAGGGGGATCAGCCCCAGCATTTT
CDR3aa: CAWSVEGDQPQHF

d_gene: -
v_gene: TRBV28
abundance: -
j_gene: TRBJ1-1
CDR3nt: TGTGCCAGCAGCACGGGGGTCCCGAACACTGAAGCTTTCTTT
CDR3aa: CASSTGVPNTEAFF

d_gene: -
v_gene: TRBV11-2
abundance: -
j_gene: TRBJ1-6
CDR3nt: TGTGCCAGCAGCTTAGTTGGACAGCGGTCACCCCTCCACTTT
CDR3aa: CASSLVGQRSPLHF

d_gene: -
v_gene: TRBV6-5
abundance: -
j_gene: TRBJ2-7
CDR3nt: TGTGCCAGCCGACCGACAGCCGGTGGATTAGAGCAGTACTTC
CDR3aa: CASRPTAGGLEQYF

d_gene: -
v_gene: TRBV6-2/TRBV6-3
abundance: -
j_gene: TRBJ2-5
CDR3nt: TGTGCCAGCAGTTACTCGGGCAACCAAGAGACCCAGTACTTC
CDR3aa: CASSYSGNQETQYF

d_gene: -
v_gene: TRBV5-6
abundance: -
j_gene: TRBJ2-1
CDR3nt: TGTGCCAGCAGCTTGGCTAGTGAGCAGTTCTTC
CDR3aa: CASSLASEQFF

d_gene: -
v_gene: TRBV5-6
abundance: -
j_gene: TRBJ1-1
CDR3nt: TGTGCCAGCAGCTTGGGAGGTTCCCTGAACACTGAAGCTTTCTTT
CDR3aa: CASSLGGSLNTEAFF

d_gene: TRBD1
v_gene: TRBV5-1
abundance: -
j_gene: TRBJ1-2
CDR3nt: TGCGCCAGCAGCTTATCCTCAGGGGGTTATGGCTACACCTTC
CDR3aa: CASSLSSGGYGYTF